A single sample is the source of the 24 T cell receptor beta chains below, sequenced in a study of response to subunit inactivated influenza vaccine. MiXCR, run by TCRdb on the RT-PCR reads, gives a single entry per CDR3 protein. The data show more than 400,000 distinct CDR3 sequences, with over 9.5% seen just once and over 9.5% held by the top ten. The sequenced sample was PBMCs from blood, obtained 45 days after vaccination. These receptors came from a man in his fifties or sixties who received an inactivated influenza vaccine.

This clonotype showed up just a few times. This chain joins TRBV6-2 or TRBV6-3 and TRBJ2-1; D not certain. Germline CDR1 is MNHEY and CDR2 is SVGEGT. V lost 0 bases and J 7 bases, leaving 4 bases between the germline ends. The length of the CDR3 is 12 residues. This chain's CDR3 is CASSYSANEQFF. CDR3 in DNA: TGTGCCAGCAGTTACTCGGCGAATGAGCAGTTCTTC.

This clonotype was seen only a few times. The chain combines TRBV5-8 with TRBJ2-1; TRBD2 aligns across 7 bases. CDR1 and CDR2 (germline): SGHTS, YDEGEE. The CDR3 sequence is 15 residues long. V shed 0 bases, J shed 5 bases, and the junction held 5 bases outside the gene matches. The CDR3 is CASSLVWGGNNEQFF. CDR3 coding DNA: TGTGCCAGCAGCTTGGTTTGGGGGGGGAACAATGAGCAGTTCTTC.

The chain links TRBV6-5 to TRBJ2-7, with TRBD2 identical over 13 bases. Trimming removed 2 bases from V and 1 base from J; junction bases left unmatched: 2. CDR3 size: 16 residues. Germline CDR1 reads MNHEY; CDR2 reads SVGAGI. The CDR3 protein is CASSYPTSGRSYEQYF. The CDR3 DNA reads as TGTGCCAGCAGTTACCCGACTAGCGGGAGGTCCTACGAGCAGTACTTC.

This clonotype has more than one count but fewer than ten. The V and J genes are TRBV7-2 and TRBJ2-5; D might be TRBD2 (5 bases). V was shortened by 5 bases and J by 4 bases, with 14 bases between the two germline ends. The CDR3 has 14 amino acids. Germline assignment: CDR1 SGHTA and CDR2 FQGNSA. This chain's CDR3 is CASSPSSRGETQYF. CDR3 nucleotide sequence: TGTGCCAGCAGCCCCTCGTCCCGGGGAGAGACCCAGTACTTC.

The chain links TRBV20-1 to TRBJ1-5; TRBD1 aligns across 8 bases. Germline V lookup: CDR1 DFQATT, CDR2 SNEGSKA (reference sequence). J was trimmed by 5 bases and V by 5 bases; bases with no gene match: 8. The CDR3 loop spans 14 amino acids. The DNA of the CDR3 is TGCAGTGCTCCACGGACAGGGAACGATCAGCCCCAGCATTTT. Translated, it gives CSAPRTGNDQPQHF.

The DNA for the CDR3 is TGTGCCAGCAGTTTAGCCCTCGGCGGGGGGTACGAGCAGTACTTC. This gives the protein CASSLALGGGYEQYF. This chain connects TRBV12-3 or TRBV12-4 to TRBJ2-7; 8 bases are shared with TRBD2. CDR3 length: 15 residues. The J segment lost 4 bases and the V segment lost 0 bases, leaving 5 bases of the junction unmatched.

CDR3 nucleotide sequence: TGTGCCAGCAGCCAGACAGGGACAGGGGGCCGGGGTGGTGAAGCTTTCTTT. Amino acid sequence: CASSQTGTGGRGGEAFF. The V and J genes are TRBV5-5 and TRBJ1-1, with 12 nucleotides matching TRBD1. V shed 4 bases, J shed 7 bases, and the junction held 14 bases outside the gene matches. Germline V gene sequence: CDR1 SGHKS, CDR2 YYEKEE (reference sequence). The CDR3 spans 17 residues.

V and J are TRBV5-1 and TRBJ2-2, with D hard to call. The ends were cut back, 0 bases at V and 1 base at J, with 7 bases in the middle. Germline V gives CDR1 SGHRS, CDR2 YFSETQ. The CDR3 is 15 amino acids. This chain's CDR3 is CASSLEPGNTGELFF. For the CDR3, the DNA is TGCGCCAGCAGCTTGGAGCCGGGGAACACCGGGGAGCTGTTTTTT.

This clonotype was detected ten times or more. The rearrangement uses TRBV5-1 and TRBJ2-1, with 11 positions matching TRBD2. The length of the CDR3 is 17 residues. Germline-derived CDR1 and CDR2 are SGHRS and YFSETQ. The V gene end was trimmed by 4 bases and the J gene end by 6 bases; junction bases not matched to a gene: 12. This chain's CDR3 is CASSPFPTSGTGNEQFF. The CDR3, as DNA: TGCGCCAGCAGCCCTTTCCCGACTAGCGGGACGGGCAATGAGCAGTTCTTC.

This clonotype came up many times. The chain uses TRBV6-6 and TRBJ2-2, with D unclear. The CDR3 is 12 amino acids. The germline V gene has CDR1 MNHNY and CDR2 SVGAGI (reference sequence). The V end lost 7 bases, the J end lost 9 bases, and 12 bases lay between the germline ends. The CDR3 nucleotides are TGTGCCAGCATTCGGACGGAGAGGGAGCTGTTTTTT. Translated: CASIRTERELFF.

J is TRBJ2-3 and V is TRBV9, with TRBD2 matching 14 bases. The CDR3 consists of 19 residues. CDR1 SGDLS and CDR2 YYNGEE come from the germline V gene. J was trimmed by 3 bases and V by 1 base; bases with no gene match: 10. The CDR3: CASSVRKEGLAGETDTQYF. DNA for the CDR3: TGTGCCAGCAGCGTAAGAAAGGAGGGACTAGCGGGAGAGACAGATACGCAGTATTTT.

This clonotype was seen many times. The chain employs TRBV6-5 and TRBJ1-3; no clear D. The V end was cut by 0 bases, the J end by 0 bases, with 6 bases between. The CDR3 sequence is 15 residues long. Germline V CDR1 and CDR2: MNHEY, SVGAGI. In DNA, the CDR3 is TGTGCCAGCAGTTACTCTGGCGGCTCTGGAAACACCATATATTTT. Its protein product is CASSYSGGSGNTIYF.

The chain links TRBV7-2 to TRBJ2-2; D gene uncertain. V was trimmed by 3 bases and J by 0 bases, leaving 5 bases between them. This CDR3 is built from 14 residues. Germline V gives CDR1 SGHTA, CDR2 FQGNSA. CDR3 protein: CASSFQANTGELFF. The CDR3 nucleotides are TGTGCCAGCAGCTTTCAGGCGAACACCGGGGAGCTGTTTTTT.

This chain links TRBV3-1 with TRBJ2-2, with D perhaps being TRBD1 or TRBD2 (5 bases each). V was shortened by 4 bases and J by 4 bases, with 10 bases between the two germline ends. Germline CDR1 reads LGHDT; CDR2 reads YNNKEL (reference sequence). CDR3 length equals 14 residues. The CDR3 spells CASSLPGRTGELFF. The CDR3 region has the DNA TGTGCCAGCAGCCTGCCGGGGCGCACCGGGGAGCTGTTTTTT.

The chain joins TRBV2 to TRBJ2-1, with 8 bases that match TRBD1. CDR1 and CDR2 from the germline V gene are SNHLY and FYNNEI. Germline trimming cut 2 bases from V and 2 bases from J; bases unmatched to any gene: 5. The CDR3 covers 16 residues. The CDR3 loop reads CASSEIATGAYNEQFF. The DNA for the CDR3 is TGTGCCAGCAGTGAAATAGCGACAGGGGCCTACAATGAGCAGTTCTTC.

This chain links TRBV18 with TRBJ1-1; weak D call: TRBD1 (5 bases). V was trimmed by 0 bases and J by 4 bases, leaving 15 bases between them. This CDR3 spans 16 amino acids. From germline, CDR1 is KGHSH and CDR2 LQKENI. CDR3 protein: CASSPPKGQGGTEAFF. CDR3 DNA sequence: TGTGCCAGCTCACCACCGAAGGGGCAGGGAGGCACTGAAGCTTTCTTT.

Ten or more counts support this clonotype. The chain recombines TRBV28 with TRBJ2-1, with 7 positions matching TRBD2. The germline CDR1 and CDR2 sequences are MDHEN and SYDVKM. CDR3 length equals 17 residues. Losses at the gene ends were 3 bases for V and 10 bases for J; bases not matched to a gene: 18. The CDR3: CASSFISPMGGLGEQFF. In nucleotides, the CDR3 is TGTGCCAGCAGTTTCATTTCCCCGATGGGGGGGTTAGGGGAGCAGTTCTTC.

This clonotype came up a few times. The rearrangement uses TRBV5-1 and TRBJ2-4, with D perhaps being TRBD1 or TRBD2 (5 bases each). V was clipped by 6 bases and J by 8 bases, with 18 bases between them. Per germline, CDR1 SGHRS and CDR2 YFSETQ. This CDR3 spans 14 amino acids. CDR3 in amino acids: CASNRDGNGDIQYF. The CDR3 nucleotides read TGCGCCAGCAACCGGGACGGGAACGGTGACATTCAGTACTTC.

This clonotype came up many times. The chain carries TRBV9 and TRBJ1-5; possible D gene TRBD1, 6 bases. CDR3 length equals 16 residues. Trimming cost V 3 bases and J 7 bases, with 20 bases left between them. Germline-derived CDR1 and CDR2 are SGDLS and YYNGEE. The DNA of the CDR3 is TGTGCCAGCAGCGGCGCGTGGGACAAGGGTGGACAGCCCCAGCATTTT. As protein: CASSGAWDKGGQPQHF.

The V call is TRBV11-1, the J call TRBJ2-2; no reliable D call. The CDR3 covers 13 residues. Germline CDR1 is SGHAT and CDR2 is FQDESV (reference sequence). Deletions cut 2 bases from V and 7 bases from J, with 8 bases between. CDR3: CASSLQLVGELFF. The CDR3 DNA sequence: TGTGCCAGCAGCTTACAGTTGGTCGGGGAGCTGTTTTTT.

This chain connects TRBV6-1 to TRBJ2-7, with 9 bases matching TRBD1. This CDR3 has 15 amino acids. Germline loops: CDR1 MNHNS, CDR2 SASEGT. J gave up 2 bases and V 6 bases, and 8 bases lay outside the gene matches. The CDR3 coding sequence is TGTGCCAGCAGACGGTCGGGACAGGGAACCTACGAGCAGTACTTC. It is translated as CASRRSGQGTYEQYF.

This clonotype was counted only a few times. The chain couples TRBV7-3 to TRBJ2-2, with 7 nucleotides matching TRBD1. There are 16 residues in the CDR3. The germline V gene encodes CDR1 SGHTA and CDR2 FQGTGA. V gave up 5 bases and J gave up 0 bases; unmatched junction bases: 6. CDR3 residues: CASSATGATNTGELFF. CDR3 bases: TGTGCCAGCAGCGCAACAGGGGCCACGAACACCGGGGAGCTGTTTTTT.

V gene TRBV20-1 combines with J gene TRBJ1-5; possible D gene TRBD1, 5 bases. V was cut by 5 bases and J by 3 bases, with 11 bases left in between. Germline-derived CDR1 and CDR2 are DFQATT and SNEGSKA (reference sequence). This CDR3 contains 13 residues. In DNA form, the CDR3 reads TGCAGTGCTCACGGGACGGTCAATCAGCCCCAGCATTTT. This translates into CSAHGTVNQPQHF.

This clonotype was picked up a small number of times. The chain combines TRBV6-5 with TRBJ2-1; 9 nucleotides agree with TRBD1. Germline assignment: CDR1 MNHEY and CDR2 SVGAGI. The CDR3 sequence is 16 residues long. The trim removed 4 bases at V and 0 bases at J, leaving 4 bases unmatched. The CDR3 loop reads CASSFTGGGSYNEQFF. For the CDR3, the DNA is TGTGCCAGCAGTTTCACAGGGGGCGGCTCCTACAATGAGCAGTTCTTC.